The text below deals with one TCR beta chain. What antigen it recognizes has not been identified. Base qualities are not at hand, and no much larger clone is one base apart. Each collaborating institution followed its own protocols to collect whole blood in K2EDTA tubes. For TCRbeta analysis, collaborator samples were shipped as frozen whole blood, as isolated PBMCs, or as DNA extracted from either sample type. The immunoSEQ Assay, a bias-controlled multiplex PCR, was used to amplify TCRbeta CDR3 regions from genomic DNA. In the original analysis: Nucleated cell counts per sample were estimated from amplification of reference gene primers within the assay. To quantify the absolute abundance of each unique TCRbeta CDR3 rearrangement, sequence reads were collapsed and filtered. Productive Simpson clonality was computed per sample as the square root of Simpson's diversity index over productive rearrangements. TCRdb's version of the immuneACCESS table is confined to in-frame rearrangements and falls short of the full clone set. An unresolved V gene accounts for under half of the shortfall where checked; the remainder is of unknown origin. The V and J calls and clone size are taken from that table; D and trimming were inferred from the DNA. This sample comprises fewer than 95,000 clones, about 84% of them detected only once. Under 15% of the sample is held by the ten biggest clonotypes.

Compared with germline, V lacks 0 bases and J lacks 0 bases; bases without a gene match: 0. Looking up the germline V gene yields CDR1 SGHRS and CDR2 YFSETQ. The CDR3 sequence holds 15 residues, the cysteine and phenylalanine included. Just the 45-base CDR3 DNA is kept, in frame starting at base 1. The data were obtained in a study of blood T cell repertoires in COVID-19 (dated by TCRdb to the early 2020s). About the study as a whole: Samples covering the acute and convalescent phases of COVID-19 were provided by collaborators in the United States, Italy and Spain. The prospective study material was composed of cDNA or gDNA derived from T cells, B-cell-depleted T cells, or PBMCs. Deeply sampled blood TCRbeta repertoires from subjects exposed to, actively infected with, or recovered from COVID-19 were included in the dataset. A freely available public database, intended as a resource for researchers studying the immune response to SARS-CoV-2, is where the repertoires were released. Samples were obtained from the ongoing ImmuneRACE study (first 160 participants) and from over 1,000 subjects provided by 6 global collaborators. A de-identified subject ID, COVID-19 status, age in years and sex were almost always included in the sample metadata. HLA class I and class II types, where available, came from metadata supplied by the sample provider rather than from assay-based typing. What the research found in general, with its limitations: The amount of clinical and demographic metadata varied by source and participant and was provided uncurated.

Material: peripheral blood. This receptor chain uses TRBV5-1 and TRBJ2-3, and 8 junction bases match TRBD2. The TCR comes from a human donor in a cohort sampled during active COVID-19. Here is the DNA: TGCGCCAGCAGCTTGGTAGCGGGGAGCACAGATACGCAGTATTTT. It codes for CASSLVAGSTDTQYF.